This is a list of T cell receptor beta chains from one sample in a study of cytomegalovirus exposure and HLA in healthy donors. TCRdb's table, derived via immunoSEQ multiplex PCR, lists solely in-frame clones and lacks some. The repertoire has about 150,000 clones, 60% to 80% of them found once; the top ten carry roughly 0.99%. The sample comprised PBMCs. The receptors stem from a male donor in good health and CMV-seronegative. CDR3s include the opening cysteine and the closing phenylalanine or tryptophan. D genes are given only for firm matches. Clone sizes are given selectively: once, few, many, or a class where the clone is expanded.

DNA	CDR3	D	J	size	V
TGTGCCAGCAGCCGTGGGGCCCTTGAGACCCAGTACTTC	CASSRGALETQYF	.	TRBJ2-5	.	TRBV7-9
TGTGCCAGCAGTTCCACTAGCGGGGGGGCTAATGAGCAGTTCTTC	CASSSTSGGANEQFF	TRBD2	TRBJ2-1	.	TRBV6-5
TGTGCCAGCAGCTTCCGGACTGAAGCTTTCTTT	CASSFRTEAFF	.	TRBJ1-1	.	TRBV13
TGTGCCAGCAGCCCACGACAGGGTCGGGGCGAGCAGTACTTC	CASSPRQGRGEQYF	TRBD1	TRBJ2-7	.	TRBV5-4
TGTGCCAGTAGCCGGGGGTTCAGCAATCAGCCCCAGCATTTT	CASSRGFSNQPQHF	.	TRBJ1-5	.	TRBV19
TGTGCCACTCGACAGGGGGCGTCTAATGAAAAACTGTTTTTT	CATRQGASNEKLFF	TRBD1	TRBJ1-4	few	TRBV15
TGTGCCAGCTCACCTACAGGGAGAGAGAACAATGAGCAGTTCTTC	CASSPTGRENNEQFF	.	TRBJ2-1	.	TRBV18
TGTGCCAGCAGTGAAATGAGGGAGACCCAGTACTTC	CASSEMRETQYF	.	TRBJ2-5	once	TRBV2
TGTGCCAGCAGGACGGGACAGCAGAATTCACCCCTCCACTTT	CASRTGQQNSPLHF	TRBD1	TRBJ1-6	.	TRBV7-2
TGTGCCAGCAGCGTAGCTCCCGGGGAGCTGTTTTTT	CASSVAPGELFF	.	TRBJ2-2	.	TRBV9
TGTGCCAGCAGTTCTCGGGGTAATGAAAAACTGTTTTTT	CASSSRGNEKLFF	.	TRBJ1-4	.	TRBV27
TGTGCCAGCAGTAATCCGGGCGGGGGTGAGCAGTTCTTC	CASSNPGGGEQFF	TRBD2	TRBJ2-1	.	TRBV6-6
TGTGCCAGCAGTGGGACAGGGTCGAACACCGGGGAGCTGTTTTTT	CASSGTGSNTGELFF	TRBD1	TRBJ2-2	.	TRBV2
TGCGCCAGCAGCCAAACTTTTAGCGGGGGTAGAACCTCTGGGGCCAACGTCCTGACTTTC	CASSQTFSGGRTSGANVLTF	TRBD2	TRBJ2-6	.	TRBV4-3
TGTGCCAGCTCACCTCTGGACTCTGCCTACAATGAGCAGTTCTTC	CASSPLDSAYNEQFF	.	TRBJ2-1	.	TRBV18
TGTGCCACCCGAGGAGGAGGACAGGGGAACACCGGGGAGCTGTTTTTT	CATRGGGQGNTGELFF	TRBD1	TRBJ2-2	.	TRBV11-3
TGTGCCAGCAGCTTGGACAGGGGGTCCCGCGGCTACACCTTC	CASSLDRGSRGYTF	TRBD1	TRBJ1-2	.	TRBV5-5
TGCGCCAGCAGCCACCTCACAACGGACAGGGGAGACGAAAAACTGTTTTTT	CASSHLTTDRGDEKLFF	TRBD1	TRBJ1-4	few	TRBV4-3
TGTGCCAGCAGCTTGACAGCTTATAATTCACCCCTCCACTTT	CASSLTAYNSPLHF	.	TRBJ1-6	.	TRBV7-9
TGTGCCAGCAGGCAGGGTGGGGAGACCCAGTACTTC	CASRQGGETQYF	.	TRBJ2-5	.	TRBV2
TGTGCCAGCAGCGTAGCTGGGGGGGATAATGAGCAGTTCTTC	CASSVAGGDNEQFF	TRBD2	TRBJ2-1	few	TRBV9
TGTGCCTGGGCCGGGGGGTACAGTCAGCCCCAGCATTTT	CAWAGGYSQPQHF	.	TRBJ1-5	.	TRBV30
TGTGCCAGCGGTGGGGCGGGGTTAGCTAATGAAAAACTGTTTTTT	CASGGAGLANEKLFF	.	TRBJ1-4	.	TRBV27
TGTGCCAGCAGTCCGGGACAGGGGGGTTCACCCCTCCACTTT	CASSPGQGGSPLHF	TRBD1	TRBJ1-6	few	TRBV6-5
TGTGCCAGCACCTTAGACGGAGGCTCTGGAAACACCATATATTTT	CASTLDGGSGNTIYF	.	TRBJ1-3	few	TRBV5-4
TGCAGCGGCCATTGGGGGGGGTCAGGCGAGCAGTACTTC	CSGHWGGSGEQYF	TRBD2	TRBJ2-7	.	TRBV29-1
TGTGCCAGCGGCAGGGGTAATTCACCCCTCCACTTT	CASGRGNSPLHF	.	TRBJ1-6	once	TRBV7-9
TGTGCCAGCACCCCGCGGGGGGCCCAAGAGACCCAGTACTTC	CASTPRGAQETQYF	TRBD2	TRBJ2-5	.	TRBV6-1
TGTGCTAGTGGTTTGGGACTACAGGGGCCTGGGGCCAACGTCCTGACTTTC	CASGLGLQGPGANVLTF	TRBD1	TRBJ2-6	.	TRBV12-5
TGTGCCAGCAGCATTCAGGGGGCGGCTACTGAAAAACTGTTTTTT	CASSIQGAATEKLFF	TRBD1	TRBJ1-4	.	TRBV9
TGTGCCAGCAGTTACCGGGGGGGACACACAGATACGCAGTATTTT	CASSYRGGHTDTQYF	TRBD2	TRBJ2-3	.	TRBV6-5
TGTGCCAGCAGCACCAGGGGTTCCGCTTCCTACAATGAGCAGTTCTTC	CASSTRGSASYNEQFF	.	TRBJ2-1	.	TRBV7-9
TGTGCCAGCAGTTACCGGGGATCCACAGATACGCAGTATTTT	CASSYRGSTDTQYF	.	TRBJ2-3	once	TRBV6-5
TGTGCCAGCAGCTTGGCGGTGGGGACAGGGCGCTTGAACACTGAAGCTTTCTTT	CASSLAVGTGRLNTEAFF	TRBD1	TRBJ1-1	.	TRBV5-5
TGTGCCAGCAGCTTGAGCATATCCCAAGAGACCCAGTACTTC	CASSLSISQETQYF	.	TRBJ2-5	.	TRBV5-4
TGTGCCAGCAGCCATGGCAAAAACTATGGCTACACCTTC	CASSHGKNYGYTF	.	TRBJ1-2	.	TRBV16
TGTGCCAGCAGTTCGCGGGGGGGCCTTTTGGGCGGGGAGCTGTTTTTT	CASSSRGGLLGGELFF	TRBD2	TRBJ2-2	.	TRBV7-6
TGTGCCAGCAGCCCTAGCCCAGCGGTGATGAACACTGAAGCTTTCTTT	CASSPSPAVMNTEAFF	.	TRBJ1-1	.	TRBV7-8
TGTGCCAGCAGCCTGCTAGGGACAGGGATCTACGAGCAGTACTTC	CASSLLGTGIYEQYF	TRBD1	TRBJ2-7	.	TRBV5-5
TGTGCCAGCACCTTAGCGGGTGGGGCCAACGTCCTGACTTTC	CASTLAGGANVLTF	TRBD2	TRBJ2-6	.	TRBV14
TGTGCCAGCTCACCGGACAGGGACTATGGCTACACCTTC	CASSPDRDYGYTF	TRBD1	TRBJ1-2	.	TRBV18
TGCGCCAGCAGCTTTACAGGGATTATGAATTCACCCCTCCACTTT	CASSFTGIMNSPLHF	.	TRBJ1-6	.	TRBV5-1
TGTGCCAGCAGCACCAAAAGGGGTCAAGGCTCCTACAATGAGCAGTTCTTC	CASSTKRGQGSYNEQFF	.	TRBJ2-1	.	TRBV9
TGTGCCAGCGACCCCGGGACAGGGAATGAAAAACTGTTTTTT	CASDPGTGNEKLFF	TRBD1	TRBJ1-4	.	TRBV2
TGTGCCAGCAGCTCGGAAGGGGGGGTGCAGTACTTC	CASSSEGGVQYF	.	TRBJ2-7	.	TRBV7-9
TGCGCCAGCAGCCAAATGGGAGGGCAGGATGGCTACACCTTC	CASSQMGGQDGYTF	.	TRBJ1-2	.	TRBV4-1
TGCGCCAGCAGCTTGGAAGCAGGGGTGGGCACTGAAGCTTTCTTT	CASSLEAGVGTEAFF	.	TRBJ1-1	.	TRBV5-1
TGTGTCGATCCAGAGGCCGGCTACAATGAGCAGTTCTTC	CVDPEAGYNEQFF	.	TRBJ2-1	once	TRBV19
TGTGCCAGTACCTTAGCCGGGACAGGGAAGGAAAAACTGTTTTTT	CASTLAGTGKEKLFF	TRBD1	TRBJ1-4	few	TRBV19
TGTGCCAGCAGCGTAGCCCCTCCTCTGGGCGGGAGTACCGAAGCTTTCTTT	CASSVAPPLGGSTEAFF	.	TRBJ1-1	few	TRBV9
TGTGCCAGCAGCCCTGGGGGGACTAACACTGAAGCTTTCTTT	CASSPGGTNTEAFF	.	TRBJ1-1	.	TRBV5-6